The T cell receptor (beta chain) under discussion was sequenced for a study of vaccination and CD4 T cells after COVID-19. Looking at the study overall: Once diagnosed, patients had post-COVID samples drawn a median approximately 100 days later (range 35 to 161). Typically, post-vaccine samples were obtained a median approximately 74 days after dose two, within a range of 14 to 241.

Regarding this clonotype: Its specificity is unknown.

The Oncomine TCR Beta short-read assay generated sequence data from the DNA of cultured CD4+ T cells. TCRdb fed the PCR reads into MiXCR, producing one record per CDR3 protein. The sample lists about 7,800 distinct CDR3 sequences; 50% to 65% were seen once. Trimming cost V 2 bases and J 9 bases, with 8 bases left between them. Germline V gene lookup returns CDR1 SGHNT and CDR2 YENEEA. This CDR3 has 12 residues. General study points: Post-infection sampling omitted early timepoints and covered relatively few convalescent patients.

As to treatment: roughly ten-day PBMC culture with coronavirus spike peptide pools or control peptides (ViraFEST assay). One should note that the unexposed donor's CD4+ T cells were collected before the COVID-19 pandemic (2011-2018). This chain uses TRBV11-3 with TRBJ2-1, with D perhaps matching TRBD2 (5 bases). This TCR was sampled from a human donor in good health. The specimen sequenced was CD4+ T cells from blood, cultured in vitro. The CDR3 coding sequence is TGTGCCAGCAGCTTACTCCGGGGTGAGCAGTTCTTC. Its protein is CASSLLRGEQFF.